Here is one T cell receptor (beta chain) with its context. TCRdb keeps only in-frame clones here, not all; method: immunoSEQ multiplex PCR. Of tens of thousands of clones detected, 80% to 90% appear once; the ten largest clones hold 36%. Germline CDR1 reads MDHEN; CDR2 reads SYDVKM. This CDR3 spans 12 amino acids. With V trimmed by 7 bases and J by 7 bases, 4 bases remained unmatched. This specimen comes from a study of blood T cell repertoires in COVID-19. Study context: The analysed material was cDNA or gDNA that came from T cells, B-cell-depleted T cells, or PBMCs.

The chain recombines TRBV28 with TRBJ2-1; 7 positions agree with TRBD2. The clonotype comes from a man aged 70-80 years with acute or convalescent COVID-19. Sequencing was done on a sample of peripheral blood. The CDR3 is CASKPGGNEQFF. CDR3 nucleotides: TGTGCCAGCAAACCCGGGGGGAATGAGCAGTTCTTC. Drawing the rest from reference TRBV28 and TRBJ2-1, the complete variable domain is DVKVTQSSRYLVKRTGEKVFLECVQDMDHENMFWYRQDPGLGLRLIYFSYDVKMKEKGDIPEGYSVSREKKERFSLILESASTNQTSMYLCASKPGGNEQFFGPGTRLTVL.